These T cell receptor beta chains were read from a single sample in a study of cytomegalovirus exposure and HLA in healthy donors. The data were produced by immunoSEQ multiplex PCR, yet TCRdb's version contains in-frame clones alone and is incomplete. Of fewer than 200,000 clones detected, about 70% appear once; the ten largest clones hold roughly 4%. Sequenced material: PBMCs. These receptors originate from a woman under 30 in good health and CMV-seropositive. Both conserved end residues are part of each CDR3. A D gene is named only where the DNA matches it firmly. A clone size is listed for some rows: how often the clone was seen (once, few, many), or a class if it is expanded.

V gene	J gene	CDR3 length	clone size	D gene	CDR3 protein	CDR3 DNA
TRBV9	TRBJ2-1	17	-	TRBD2	CASSVSSGRRGGNEQFF	TGTGCCAGCAGCGTATCTAGCGGGAGGAGGGGGGGGAATGAGCAGTTCTTC
TRBV5-1	TRBJ2-2	16	-	TRBD2	CASSLASGANTGELFF	TGCGCCAGCAGCTTGGCTAGCGGGGCGAACACCGGGGAGCTGTTTTTT
TRBV15	TRBJ1-2	14	-	-	CATSRGQTNYGYTF	TGTGCCACCAGCAGGGGCCAGACTAACTATGGCTACACCTTC
TRBV2	TRBJ1-2	12	-	-	CASTPTGYGYTF	TGTGCCAGCACCCCCACAGGGTATGGCTACACCTTC
TRBV12-5	TRBJ1-5	11	-	-	CASGQGKPQHF	TGTGCTAGTGGCCAGGGAAAGCCCCAGCATTTT
TRBV6-6	TRBJ1-2	14	-	-	CASSSTQVPHGYTF	TGTGCCAGCAGTTCAACACAGGTCCCCCACGGCTACACCTTC
TRBV13	TRBJ2-7	14	-	-	CASSLVTDLYEQYF	TGTGCCAGCAGCTTAGTGACTGACCTATACGAGCAGTACTTC
TRBV7-7	TRBJ2-4	13	-	-	CASSPGVGGIQYF	TGTGCTAGCAGTCCAGGGGTTGGGGGCATTCAGTACTTC
TRBV5-1	TRBJ1-2	16	-	TRBD1	CASSLALGTVSYGYTF	TGCGCCAGCAGCTTGGCGCTAGGGACAGTTAGCTATGGCTACACCTTC
TRBV6-1	TRBJ1-2	15	-	-	CASSEALGGRYGYTF	TGTGCCAGCAGTGAAGCCCTGGGGGGTCGGTATGGCTACACCTTC
TRBV5-1	TRBJ2-5	14	-	-	CASSLGQVQETQYF	TGCGCCAGCAGCTTGGGACAGGTCCAAGAGACCCAGTACTTC
TRBV4-3	TRBJ2-1	15	-	-	CASSQRYSSYNEQFF	TGCGCCAGCAGCCAGCGATATAGCTCCTACAATGAGCAGTTCTTC
TRBV4-3	TRBJ1-2	16	-	-	CASSQGGWAGAEGYTF	TGCGCCAGCAGCCAAGGGGGGTGGGCGGGGGCGGAAGGCTACACCTTC
TRBV5-4	TRBJ2-5	13	-	TRBD2	CASSLAREGTQYF	TGTGCCAGCAGCTTGGCCCGGGAGGGGACCCAGTACTTC
TRBV30	TRBJ1-4	11	-	-	CAAGFPEKLFF	TGTGCGGCGGGGTTTCCGGAAAAACTGTTTTTT
TRBV2	TRBJ2-1	14	-	TRBD2	CASSGLAGGNEQFF	TGTGCCAGCAGTGGACTAGCGGGAGGCAATGAGCAGTTCTTC
TRBV5-1	TRBJ2-5	16	-	TRBD2	CASSFGNGGAGETQYF	TGCGCCAGCAGCTTTGGTAACGGGGGGGCCGGGGAGACCCAGTACTTC
TRBV5-4	TRBJ2-7	14	-	TRBD1	CASSFGQGTYEQYF	TGTGCCAGCAGCTTTGGACAGGGAACCTACGAGCAGTACTTC
TRBV28	TRBJ2-7	15	-	TRBD2	CASSRGSGGSYEQYF	TGTGCCAGCAGTAGAGGCTCGGGGGGCTCCTACGAGCAGTACTTC
TRBV27	TRBJ1-2	16	-	-	CASSHRGLDANYGYTF	TGTGCCAGCTCGCACCGGGGTTTGGACGCGAACTATGGCTACACCTTC
TRBV30	TRBJ2-7	20	-	TRBD2	CAWSDKPSGSGRHYSYEQYF	TGTGCCTGGAGCGATAAACCTTCCGGAAGCGGGAGGCATTACTCCTACGAGCAGTACTTC
TRBV6-5	TRBJ2-2	15	few	-	CASSYGTTNTGELFF	TGTGCCAGCAGTTACGGGACAACGAACACCGGGGAGCTGTTTTTT
TRBV5-1	TRBJ2-5	14	-	-	CASSLGRAQETQYF	TGCGCCAGCAGCTTGGGGAGGGCCCAAGAGACCCAGTACTTC
TRBV6-5	TRBJ1-4	15	once	-	CASRKDRSTNEKLFF	TGTGCCAGCAGGAAAGACAGGTCAACTAATGAAAAACTGTTTTTT
TRBV7-9	TRBJ2-3	14	few	TRBD1	CASSLSQGADTQYF	TGTGCCAGCAGCTTAAGCCAGGGGGCAGATACGCAGTATTTT
TRBV30	TRBJ2-5	13	-	-	CAWSVSGQETQYF	TGTGCCTGGAGTGTAAGCGGACAAGAGACCCAGTACTTC
TRBV27	TRBJ1-1	15	once	TRBD1	CASSITGQGETEAFF	TGTGCCAGCAGCATTACGGGGCAGGGGGAAACTGAAGCTTTCTTT
TRBV14	TRBJ1-5	13	-	-	CASSQDHNQPQHF	TGTGCCAGCAGCCAAGATCATAATCAGCCCCAGCATTTT
TRBV5-6	TRBJ2-6	15	-	-	CASSSTQGGANVLTF	TGTGCCAGCAGCTCGACTCAGGGGGGGGCCAACGTCCTGACTTTC
TRBV7-6	TRBJ2-7	15	-	TRBD2	CASSLFPGGSYEQYF	TGTGCCAGCAGCTTATTTCCGGGGGGATCCTACGAGCAGTACTTC
TRBV27	TRBJ1-5	19	-	TRBD1	CASSFLGDQGVYSNQPQHF	TGTGCCAGCAGTTTCCTGGGGGATCAGGGGGTTTATAGCAATCAGCCCCAGCATTTT
TRBV4-1	TRBJ1-1	12	-	-	CASSQGGLGAFF	TGCGCCAGCAGCCAAGGGGGGCTGGGAGCTTTCTTT
TRBV5-6	TRBJ2-5	15	-	TRBD2	CASSSRLAPQETQYF	TGTGCCAGCAGCTCGAGACTAGCGCCTCAAGAGACCCAGTACTTC
TRBV18	TRBJ2-1	16	few	-	CASSPPGVTPYNEQFF	TGTGCCAGCTCACCACCGGGCGTTACGCCTTACAATGAGCAGTTCTTC
TRBV14	TRBJ2-7	13	-	-	CASSQHYFYEQYF	TGTGCCAGCAGCCAACACTACTTCTACGAGCAGTACTTC
TRBV5-4	TRBJ2-1	15	-	TRBD2	CASSSRGGANHEQFF	TGTGCCAGCAGCTCCCGGGGGGGTGCCAATCATGAGCAGTTCTTC
TRBV18	TRBJ2-7	14	-	TRBD1	CASSSSGQSYEQYF	TGTGCCAGCTCATCCTCGGGACAGTCCTACGAGCAGTACTTC
TRBV2	TRBJ2-2	14	-	TRBD1	CASSDRVNTGELFF	TGTGCCAGCAGCGACAGGGTGAACACCGGGGAGCTGTTTTTT
TRBV19	TRBJ2-7	15	once	TRBD2	CASSMTSGSISEQYF	TGTGCCAGTAGTATGACTAGCGGGAGCATAAGTGAGCAGTACTTC
TRBV7-9	TRBJ1-2	15	-	TRBD1	CASSFGQGARDGYTF	TGTGCCAGCAGCTTCGGACAGGGGGCGCGGGATGGCTACACCTTC
TRBV6-6	TRBJ2-7	15	-	TRBD2	CASSYGRGGTYEQYF	TGTGCCAGCAGTTACGGGCGGGGGGGGACCTACGAGCAGTACTTC
TRBV6-6	TRBJ2-7	13	-	TRBD1	CASSSTGTYEQYF	TGTGCCAGCAGTTCGACAGGGACCTACGAGCAGTACTTC
TRBV27	TRBJ2-7	13	-	TRBD2	CASSGRTRYEQYF	TGTGCCAGCAGTGGCCGGACTAGGTACGAGCAGTACTTC
TRBV27	TRBJ2-7	13	many	-	CASSGDKSYEQYF	TGTGCCAGCAGTGGGGACAAATCCTACGAGCAGTACTTC
TRBV18	TRBJ2-5	13	-	-	CASSYRQQETQYF	TGTGCCAGCTCATACCGACAGCAAGAGACCCAGTACTTC